The text below deals with one T cell receptor (beta chain). This sample is part of a study of memory CD4+ T cells and cytomegalovirus serostatus. The CDR3 sequence is 16 residues long. V lost 2 bases, J lost 3 bases, and 11 bases lay in between. From germline, CDR1 is SGHTA and CDR2 FQGNSA. Profiling relied on immunoSEQ multiplex PCR, and the TCRdb table lists in-frame clones only, not all of them. The table lists 85,000 to 100,000 clones, roughly 80% of them singletons. Single viable CD3+CD4+CD8-CD45RO+ cells were sorted as the memory CD4+ T cells. Sequencing was performed on memory CD4+ T cells from blood. The V call is TRBV7-2, the J call TRBJ2-6; D gene unclear. This sequence originates from an adult in good health and CMV-seropositive. CDR3 DNA sequence: TGTGCCAGCAGCTTACGTGGGGTATTTGGGGCCAACGTCCTGACTTTC. Amino acid sequence: CASSLRGVFGANVLTF.